This T cell receptor beta chain was obtained from a study of breast tumors, draining lymph nodes, adjacent tissues. Study observations and caveats: Most tumor T cells seemingly derive from lymph node, then expand in tumor. Luminal-like breast cancer showed significantly greater tumor-nontumor repertoire similarity than basal-like breast cancer did. Tumor TCR diversity was below lymph nodes but above nontumor tissue.

Samples came from axillary lymph nodes draining the breast cancer. With 3 bases clipped from V and 5 bases from J, the junction kept 6 bases outside the gene matches. The CDR3 covers 16 residues. CDR1 and CDR2 from the germline V gene are SNHLY and FYNNEI. A word on this clonotype: Its antigen is unknown.

TCRdb passed the multiplex PCR reads through MiXCR, listing each CDR3 protein once. The sample contains about 150,000 distinct CDR3 sequences, 32% of which appear only once. The TCR was taken from a female donor with breast cancer. Some clones in this sample may be carry-over from other donors' samples. This sequence joins TRBV2 and TRBJ2-2; TRBD2 agrees at 10 bases. The specimen sequenced was axillary lymph node tissue. CDR3 protein: CASSEVAGGLTGELFF. The CDR3 bases are TGTGCCAGCAGTGAGGTAGCGGGAGGCCTTACCGGGGAGCTGTTTTTT. Variable domain in full (rest from reference TRBV2 and TRBJ2-2): EPEVTQTPSHQVTQMGQEVILRCVPISNHLYFYWYRQILGQKVEFLVSFYNNEISEKSEIFDDQFSVERPDGSNFTLKIRSTKLEDSAMYFCASSEVAGGLTGELFFGEGSRLTVL.